The 26 T cell receptor beta chains presented below share a single source sample, sequenced in a study of shared clonotypes between healthy human individuals. The protocol was immunoSEQ multiplex PCR, while the TCRdb copy is restricted to in-frame clones and leaves out a portion. The sample lists some 2 million clones, 85% to 95% seen once, with 0.1% to 0.15% in the top ten. The sequencing sample was made of naive CD4+ T cells sorted from blood. As for subset: CD45RA+ positively selected. These receptors all come from a man younger than 30 in good health.

This chain joins TRBV7-9 and TRBJ2-7; TRBD2 agrees at 9 bases. The CDR3 totals 18 residues. Germline V gives CDR1 SEHNR, CDR2 FQNEAQ (reference sequence). With V trimmed by 4 bases and J by 2 bases, 15 bases remained unmatched. CDR3 in amino acids: CASSSRGTSPMGTYEQYF. CDR3 nucleotide sequence: TGTGCCAGCAGCTCGAGGGGGACTAGCCCAATGGGGACCTACGAGCAGTACTTC.

There are a few counts of this clone. Relative to the germline gene, one junction end is altered; a read error may explain this. This chain joins TRBV6-1 and TRBJ1-3; weak D call: TRBD1 (6 bases). The CDR3 contains 12 residues. CDR1 and CDR2 from the germline V gene are MNHNS and SASEGT. Here the CDR3 reads CASSESGVAGAF. CDR3 bases: TGTGCCAGCAGTGAAAGCGGGGTGGCAGGGGCCTTT.

The chain uses TRBV7-6 and TRBJ1-3; TRBD1 agrees at 7 bases. Trimming removed 5 bases from V and 0 bases from J; junction bases left unmatched: 13. The CDR3 has 18 residues. The germline V gene encodes CDR1 SGHVS and CDR2 FNYEAQ. The CDR3 spells CASSVGTALSGSGNTIYF. CDR3 coding DNA: TGTGCCAGCAGCGTCGGGACAGCCCTTTCTGGCTCTGGAAACACCATATATTTT.

V gene TRBV28 combines with J gene TRBJ1-2, with D perhaps TRBD1 (5 bases). Between the trimmed V and J ends, which lost 8 bases and 5 bases, there was a span of 12 bases. Per the germline V gene, CDR1 is MDHEN and CDR2 is SYDVKM. The CDR3 is 12 residues long. The CDR3 reads CASRSSGYGYTF. CDR3 nucleotide sequence: TGTGCCAGCCGGAGTTCAGGGTATGGCTACACCTTC.

The V gene is TRBV18, the J gene TRBJ2-5, with 10 bases lining up with TRBD2. Germline-derived CDR1 and CDR2 are KGHSH and LQKENI. Trimming cost V 3 bases and J 0 bases; bases outside gene matches: 4. This CDR3 has 16 residues. The DNA of the CDR3 is TGTGCCAGCTCACCCTTAGCGGGAGGCTACCAAGAGACCCAGTACTTC. It yields the protein CASSPLAGGYQETQYF.

V is TRBV30 and J is TRBJ2-5; 7 positions match TRBD2. Trimming at V came to 5 bases and at J to 7 bases, leaving 7 bases not matched to a gene. The germline gives CDR1 GTSNPN, CDR2 SVGIG (reference sequence). This CDR3 is 12 amino acids long. CDR3 region: CAWASGSGTQYF. The CDR3 DNA sequence: TGTGCCTGGGCTAGCGGCTCGGGGACCCAGTACTTC.

The chain combines TRBV10-3 with TRBJ2-3; no reliable D call. V lost 9 bases to trimming and J lost 0 bases, with 16 bases between them. The CDR3 extends over 15 amino acids. CDR1 is ENHRY, CDR2 SYGVKD, per germline. The CDR3 loop reads CAIPYRSASTDTQYF. The CDR3 nucleotides are TGTGCCATTCCCTACCGATCCGCCAGCACAGATACGCAGTATTTT.

On this clone itself: Other DNA sequences of this sample code for an identical CDR3. This chain connects TRBV7-2 to TRBJ2-5, with 9 bases that match TRBD2. This CDR3 contains 13 residues. The germline V gene has CDR1 SGHTA and CDR2 FQGNSA. Germline trimming cut 5 bases from V and 5 bases from J; bases unmatched to any gene: 3. The CDR3 bases are TGTGCCAGCAGCCGCGGACTAGCGGAGACCCAGTACTTC. The encoded protein is CASSRGLAETQYF.

CDR3 coding DNA: TGTGCCAGCAGCCCCCACGGGACACCCCCAACAAGGGTCCCTGAAGCTTTCTTT. Residues: CASSPHGTPPTRVPEAFF. The chain combines TRBV25-1 with TRBJ1-1; a weak D match, TRBD1 (6 bases). V was shortened by 6 bases and J by 6 bases, with 29 bases between the two germline ends. CDR3 length: 18 residues. Germline V CDR1 and CDR2: MGHDK, SYGVNS.

The genes are TRBV19 and TRBJ1-5; 7 bases agree with TRBD1. The CDR3 consists of 15 residues. Germline loops: CDR1 LNHDA, CDR2 SQIVND (reference sequence). The V gene end was trimmed by 6 bases and the J gene end by 3 bases; junction bases not matched to a gene: 8. In nucleotides, the CDR3 is TGTGCCAGTAGATTAGACAGGGCCCACAATCAGCCCCAGCATTTT. Residues: CASRLDRAHNQPQHF. The full variable domain, rest sourced from reference TRBV19 and TRBJ1-5, is DGGITQSPKYLFRKEGQNVTLSCEQNLNHDAMYWYRQDPGQGLRLIYYSQIVNDFQKGDIAEGYSVSREKKESFPLTVTSAQKNPTAFYLCASRLDRAHNQPQHFGDGTRLSIL.

The gene calls are TRBV21-1 and TRBJ2-3. TRBV21-1 represents a pseudogene. The CDR3 length is 15 residues. CDR3 sequence (DNA): TGTGCCAGCAGCAAACCATGGATAAGCACAGATACGCAGTATTTT. It encodes CASSKPWISTDTQYF.

The CDR3 sequence: CASARVGVWEKLFF. The CDR3 nucleotides are TGTGCCAGCGCCCGGGTGGGGGTTTGGGAAAAACTGTTTTTT. This sequence joins TRBV28 and TRBJ1-4, with TRBD1 as a possible D gene (5 bases). Between the trimmed V and J ends, which lost 8 bases and 8 bases, there was a span of 18 bases. Germline V gene sequence: CDR1 MDHEN, CDR2 SYDVKM. The CDR3 is 14 residues long.

V and J are TRBV6-5 and TRBJ2-7; D possibly corresponds to TRBD1 (6 bases). From germline, CDR1 is MNHEY and CDR2 SVGAGI. The CDR3 contains 12 residues. Trimming removed 7 bases at V and 5 bases at J, with 12 bases between. The CDR3 DNA reads TGTGCCAGCAAAAGGACAGACCACGAGCAGTACTTC. It encodes CASKRTDHEQYF.

CDR3 sequence: CASGTGDYGYTF. CDR3 DNA sequence: TGTGCCAGCGGGACAGGAGACTATGGCTACACCTTC. The gene calls are TRBV5-8 and TRBJ1-2; 8 bases line up with TRBD1. The CDR3 is 12 amino acids. Trimming removed 7 bases from V and 3 bases from J; junction bases left unmatched: 2. CDR1 and CDR2 (germline): SGHTS, YDEGEE.

This chain connects TRBV18 to TRBJ1-1; 7 bases are shared with TRBD1. The germline CDR1 and CDR2 sequences are KGHSH and LQKENI. The CDR3 contains 15 residues. The J segment lost 1 base and the V segment lost 1 base, leaving 3 bases of the junction unmatched. The CDR3 region is CASSPRQGGNTEAFF. The CDR3 region has the DNA TGTGCCAGCTCACCACGCCAGGGGGGGAACACTGAAGCTTTCTTT. The full variable domain, rest sourced from reference TRBV18 and TRBJ1-1, is NAGVMQNPRHLVRRRGQEARLRCSPMKGHSHVYWYRQLPEEGLKFMVYLQKENIIDESGMPKERFSAEFPKEGPSILRIQQVVRGDSAAYFCASSPRQGGNTEAFFGQGTRLTVV.

V gene TRBV7-2 combines with J gene TRBJ2-5, with D maybe TRBD2 (5 bases). The CDR3 totals 13 residues. The V gene lost 5 bases and the J gene lost 2 bases, with 9 bases spanning the gap. The germline V gene has CDR1 SGHTA and CDR2 FQGNSA. CDR3 bases: TGTGCCAGCAGCCCGGACTCACAAGAGACCCAGTACTTC. It codes for CASSPDSQETQYF.

The rearrangement uses TRBV30 and TRBJ1-1; 8 bases fit TRBD1. After removal of 0 bases from V and 5 bases from J, the junction contained 8 bases not matched to a gene. The CDR3 has 15 residues. Germline V gene lookup returns CDR1 GTSNPN and CDR2 SVGIG (reference sequence). The CDR3 bases are TGTGCCTGGAGTGTTCCCGGCAGGGGGCAGACTGAAGCTTTCTTT. It encodes CAWSVPGRGQTEAFF.

V usage is TRBV5-5 and J usage is TRBJ2-2, with D unclear. This CDR3 is 15 amino acids long. The germline CDR1 and CDR2 sequences are SGHKS and YYEKEE (reference sequence). V lost 0 bases and J 1 base, leaving 7 bases between the germline ends. Here the CDR3 reads CASSLGPGNTGELFF. Here the CDR3 DNA reads TGTGCCAGCAGCTTGGGTCCAGGGAACACCGGGGAGCTGTTTTTT.

The chain employs TRBV4-3 and TRBJ1-5; possibly TRBD1 for D (6 bases). Trimming cost V 1 base and J 8 bases, with 9 bases left between them. Germline V CDR1 and CDR2: LGHNA, YSLEER. The CDR3 contains 13 residues. CDR3 region: CASSQGEGEPQHF. CDR3 in DNA: TGCGCCAGCAGCCAAGGGGAGGGGGAGCCCCAGCATTTT.

The genes are TRBV10-3 and TRBJ2-2, with D unclear. Germline assignment: CDR1 ENHRY and CDR2 SYGVKD. V gave up 1 base and J gave up 3 bases, with 9 bases separating them. This CDR3 has 15 amino acids. This CDR3 reads CAISEYSEDTGELFF. DNA for the CDR3: TGTGCCATCAGTGAGTATAGTGAGGACACCGGGGAGCTGTTTTTT.

This chain links TRBV5-4 with TRBJ1-2, with TRBD1 matching over 9 bases. Trimming at V came to 1 base and at J to 0 bases, leaving 4 bases not matched to a gene. From germline, CDR1 is SGHNT and CDR2 YYREEE (reference sequence). The CDR3 consists of 16 residues. In nucleotides, the CDR3 is TGTGCCAGCAGCTTGCCGGGACAGGGAACTAACTATGGCTACACCTTC. It yields the protein CASSLPGQGTNYGYTF.

CDR3 protein: CASSGRPGLADEQYF. The CDR3 coding sequence is TGCGCCAGCAGCGGACGACCGGGACTAGCGGACGAGCAGTACTTC. This chain uses TRBV5-1 with TRBJ2-7, with 11 bases fitting TRBD2. Germline-derived CDR1 and CDR2 are SGHRS and YFSETQ. This CDR3 comprises 15 residues. The ends lost 4 bases at V and 5 bases at J; junction bases unmatched: 8. Complete variable domain (other parts from reference TRBV5-1 and TRBJ2-7): KAGVTQTPRYLIKTRGQQVTLSCSPISGHRSVSWYQQTPGQGLQFLFEYFSETQRNKGNFPGRFSGRQFSNSRSEMNVSTLELGDSALYLCASSGRPGLADEQYFGPGTRLTVT.

The chain couples TRBV7-2 to TRBJ1-4, with unresolved D. This CDR3 has 16 residues. CDR1 and CDR2 from the germline V gene are SGHTA and FQGNSA. Trimming removed 2 bases from V and 7 bases from J, with 17 bases in between. The DNA of the CDR3 is TGTGCCAGCAGCTTAAGGGCCCCGAATTTTGGTGAAAAACTGTTTTTT. Its translation is CASSLRAPNFGEKLFF.

The V call is TRBV7-2, the J call TRBJ1-3; 7 nucleotides agree with TRBD1. The CDR3 is 16 amino acids. J was trimmed by 1 base and V by 1 base; bases with no gene match: 4. Per the germline V gene, CDR1 is SGHTA and CDR2 is FQGNSA. In nucleotides, the CDR3 is TGTGCCAGCAGCTTAGAGCCACAGGGGTCTGGAAACACCATATATTTT. The encoded protein is CASSLEPQGSGNTIYF.

The J gene is TRBJ1-6, the V gene TRBV6-1, with D possibly being TRBD1 (6 bases). The CDR3 extends over 17 amino acids. V was cut by 4 bases and J by 5 bases, with 18 bases left in between. Germline loops: CDR1 MNHNS, CDR2 SASEGT. CDR3 sequence reads: CASSGAGTRSDNSPLHF. DNA of the CDR3: TGTGCCAGCAGTGGGGCGGGGACAAGGTCTGATAATTCACCCCTCCACTTT.

This rearrangement joins TRBV7-2 to TRBJ1-2, with a weak D call TRBD1 (6 bases). This CDR3 comprises 13 residues. From germline, CDR1 is SGHTA and CDR2 FQGNSA. Deletions cut 4 bases from V and 8 bases from J, with 14 bases between. The CDR3 bases are TGTGCCAGCAGCTCACAGGGCGGGGTAGGCTACACCTTC. Translating it yields CASSSQGGVGYTF.